These 11 T cell receptor beta chains were sequenced from one sample in a study of T and B cells in COVID-19 patients. Multiplex PCR with BIOMED2 TRB-A/B primer pools amplified TRB rearrangements. TCRdb redid the calling of the multiplex PCR reads with MiXCR, one entry per CDR3 protein. The sample carries about 720 distinct CDR3 sequences, 22% recorded once. TRB was amplified from around 250-500 ng of blood genomic DNA. The source material was blood. The receptors stem from a human donor with active COVID-19.

There are a few counts of this clonotype. The gene calls are TRBV28 and TRBJ2-1, with TRBD2 matching 8 bases. Per the germline V gene, CDR1 is MDHEN and CDR2 is SYDVKM. Trimming removed 2 bases from V and 5 bases from J; junction bases left unmatched: 5. The CDR3 is 15 amino acids. The CDR3 protein is CASSLIPGGNNEQFF. The DNA for the CDR3 is TGTGCCAGCAGTTTAATTCCGGGGGGGAACAATGAGCAGTTCTTC. The full variable domain, its missing parts supplied by reference TRBV28 and TRBJ2-1, is DVKVTQSSRYLVKRTGEKVFLECVQDMDHENMFWYRQDPGLGLRLIYFSYDVKMKEKGDIPEGYSVSREKKERFSLILESASTNQTSMYLCASSLIPGGNNEQFFGPGTRLTVL.

By share, this clonotype counts as large (0.1 to 1%). The V and J genes are TRBV6-5 and TRBJ1-6, with D hard to call. Germline V lookup: CDR1 MNHEY, CDR2 SVGAGI. V lost 8 bases and J lost 0, with 17 bases in between. The CDR3 has 17 amino acids. CDR3 in amino acids: CASRPKAVSSYNSPLHF. DNA of the CDR3: TGTGCCAGCCGACCTAAAGCGGTTTCCTCCTATAATTCACCCCTCCACTTT.

By sample share, this clonotype is medium-sized. The chain uses TRBV6-5 and TRBJ2-1; 13 bases match TRBD2. The J call is doubtful: the DNA matches TRBJ2-7 better. The CDR3 totals 16 residues. In germline, CDR1 is MNHEY, CDR2 SVGAGI. This CDR3 reads CASSYSRTSGRGEQYF. The CDR3 DNA is TGTGCCAGCAGTTACTCGAGGACTAGCGGGAGAGGGGAGCAGTACTTC.

By frequency in the sample, this clonotype is large. V and J are TRBV7-9 and TRBJ1-1; weak D call: TRBD1 (6 bases). Trimming pared 4 bases from V and 1 base from J, leaving 7 bases between. This CDR3 has 13 residues. Per germline, CDR1 SEHNR and CDR2 FQNEAQ (reference sequence). As DNA, the CDR3 is TGTGCCAGCAGCTCACAGGGGAACACTGAAGCTTTCTTT. Amino acid sequence: CASSSQGNTEAFF.

By share, this clonotype counts as large. The rearrangement links TRBV12-3 or TRBV12-4 to TRBJ2-2; TRBD2 matches 10 bases. J was trimmed by 1 base and V by 5 bases; bases with no gene match: 7. CDR3 length: 17 amino acids. Written as DNA, the CDR3 is TGTGCCAGCAGTCCCCCGGCTAGCGGGAGGAACACCGGGGAGCTGTTTTTT. Amino acids: CASSPPASGRNTGELFF.

V usage is TRBV12-3 or TRBV12-4 and J usage is TRBJ1-3; 7 bases align to TRBD1. Losses at the gene ends were 4 bases for V and 0 bases for J; bases not matched to a gene: 6. The CDR3 totals 16 residues. CDR3 DNA: TGTGCCAGCAGTTCCGGGACAGCGCGCTCTGGAAACACCATATATTTT. It yields the protein CASSSGTARSGNTIYF.

This clonotype ranks as large (0.1 to 1%). The J gene is TRBJ2-2, the V gene TRBV6-5, with D hard to call. Trimming pared 2 bases from V and 4 bases from J, leaving 8 bases between. This CDR3 has 14 amino acids. From germline, CDR1 is MNHEY and CDR2 SVGAGI. The CDR3 nucleotides are TGTGCCAGCAGTTACACGGTTAGCACCGGGGAGCTGTTTTTT. It translates to CASSYTVSTGELFF.

This clonotype qualifies as medium-sized. This chain uses TRBV4-3 with TRBJ2-2, with 8 bases that match TRBD2. J lost 6 bases, V lost 3 bases, and 3 bases had no gene match. CDR3 length equals 14 residues. Germline CDR1 and CDR2: LGHNA and YSLEER. CDR3 nucleotides: TGCGCCAGCAGCCAGGGACTAGGGGCCGGGGAGCTGTTTTTT. Protein: CASSQGLGAGELFF.

This clonotype is medium-sized in the sample. The chain is built from TRBV7-2 and TRBJ2-3; unclear D gene. Germline CDR1 SGHTA, CDR2 FQGNSA. V was shortened by 5 bases and J by 1 base, with 13 bases between the two germline ends. The CDR3 runs to 15 residues. The CDR3 is CASSHDGPRTDTQYF. The DNA of the CDR3 is TGTGCCAGCAGCCATGACGGGCCCCGCACAGATACGCAGTATTTT. The full variable domain, with the rest looked up from reference TRBV7-2 and TRBJ2-3, is GAGVSQSPSNKVTEKGKDVELRCDPISGHTALYWYRQSLGQGLEFLIYFQGNSAPDKSGLPSDRFSAERTGGSVSTLTIQRTQQEDSAVYLCASSHDGPRTDTQYFGPGTRLTVL.

This sequence joins TRBV13 and TRBJ2-3, with D perhaps matching TRBD1 (7 bases). This CDR3 is built from 14 residues. Trimming pared 3 bases from V and 8 bases from J, leaving 15 bases between. Germline CDR1 is PRHDT and CDR2 is FYEKMQ (reference sequence). The CDR3 DNA reads as TGTGCCAGCAGCTTGGAGGGGGCCAGGGGTACGCAGTATTTT. Protein product: CASSLEGARGTQYF.

By share of the sample, this clonotype is medium-sized. This sequence joins TRBV5-4 and TRBJ1-1; D remains ambiguous. This CDR3 is built from 15 residues. The V gene's germline CDR1 is SGHNT and CDR2 YYREEE (reference sequence). Trimming pared 3 bases from V and 4 bases from J, leaving 16 bases between. The CDR3 nucleotides are TGTGCCAGCAGCTACCGGGCCCTAAAGGGCACTGAAGCTTTCTTT. Translating it yields CASSYRALKGTEAFF.